This passage covers 13 T cell receptor beta chains from one sample sequenced in a study of blood T cell repertoires in COVID-19. The protocol was immunoSEQ multiplex PCR, while the TCRdb copy is restricted to in-frame clones and leaves out a portion. The table lists about 24,000 clones, about 83% of them singletons. Sequencing was done on a sample of peripheral blood. Every receptor here comes from a human donor with active COVID-19. The donor label of this sample is uncertain.

This chain joins TRBV28 and TRBJ2-3, with D maybe TRBD2 (5 bases). CDR1 is MDHEN and CDR2 is SYDVKM in the germline V gene. V lost 3 bases and J 5 bases, leaving 30 bases between the germline ends. CDR3 length equals 20 residues. The DNA of the CDR3 is TGTGCCAGCAGTTTCTTGATCGACCCCAGTCGGGATTCCCATAAAGATACGCAGTATTTT. Its translation: CASSFLIDPSRDSHKDTQYF.

This clone was seen more than once but under ten times. V gene TRBV7-2 combines with J gene TRBJ2-3; D perhaps matches TRBD1 (5 bases). This CDR3 is built from 17 residues. Trimming stripped 4 bases from V and 4 bases from J, with 21 bases between. From germline, CDR1 is SGHTA and CDR2 FQGNSA. The CDR3 DNA reads TGTGCCAGCAGCTCTAGGGGCCACAGAAGAGCCGCAGATACGCAGTATTTT. Translated: CASSSRGHRRAADTQYF.

The chain combines TRBV3-1 (or the pseudogene TRBV3-2) with TRBJ1-2; maybe TRBD1 (5 bases). There are 17 residues in the CDR3. The V gene's germline CDR1 is LGHDT and CDR2 YNNKEL (reference sequence). Deletions cut 1 base from V and 2 bases from J, with 17 bases between. CDR3: CASSQVSWGSLNYGYTF. CDR3 DNA: TGTGCCAGCAGCCAAGTTTCGTGGGGCAGCCTAAACTATGGCTACACCTTC.

The chain recombines TRBV7-8 with TRBJ2-2; 9 bases align to TRBD1. V gave up 6 bases and J gave up 7 bases; unmatched junction bases: 3. Germline-derived CDR1 and CDR2 are SGHVS and FQNEAQ. This CDR3 has 13 amino acids. CDR3 sequence reads: CASRDRGGGELFF. CDR3 in DNA: TGTGCCAGCAGGGACAGGGGAGGCGGGGAGCTGTTTTTT.

V usage is TRBV9 and J usage is TRBJ2-7, with TRBD1 identical over 11 bases. V was pared by 4 bases and J by 3 bases, with 3 bases of the junction left unmatched. Germline V gene sequence: CDR1 SGDLS, CDR2 YYNGEE. This CDR3 has 14 amino acids. The CDR3 protein is CASSPGQGDYEQYF. The CDR3 region has the DNA TGTGCCAGCAGCCCGGGACAGGGGGACTACGAGCAGTACTTC.

This chain links TRBV7-2 with TRBJ2-7; the D gene is possibly TRBD1 (5 bases). Trimming removed 6 bases from V and 5 bases from J, with 11 bases in between. The CDR3 consists of 12 residues. The germline V gene encodes CDR1 SGHTA and CDR2 FQGNSA. DNA of the CDR3: TGTGCCAGCAGGGGGCGCGGCAACGAGCAGTACTTC. This gives the protein CASRGRGNEQYF.

J is TRBJ2-5 and V is TRBV20-1; D is ambiguous. With 3 bases removed from V and 1 base from J, the gap between germline ends came to 6 bases. The CDR3 sequence is 12 residues long. CDR1 and CDR2 from the germline V gene are DFQATT and SNEGSKA (reference sequence). The CDR3 sequence is CSASFVQETQYF. CDR3 DNA: TGCAGTGCTAGTTTCGTCCAAGAGACCCAGTACTTC.

The CDR3 is CAISQGPGPYGYTF. In DNA, the CDR3 is TGTGCCATCAGCCAGGGGCCGGGCCCCTATGGCTACACCTTC. The chain combines TRBV10-3 with TRBJ1-2, with D maybe TRBD1 (6 bases). This CDR3 has 14 residues. The germline V and J ends were trimmed by 6 bases and 4 bases, with 15 bases remaining between them. CDR1 ENHRY and CDR2 SYGVKD come from the germline V gene.

This chain links TRBV3-1 (or the pseudogene TRBV3-2) with TRBJ2-3; 12 bases line up with TRBD2. The CDR3 has 16 amino acids. Germline lookup yields CDR1 LGHDT and CDR2 YNNKEL (reference sequence). V was clipped by 6 bases and J by 2 bases; unmatched bases: 6. CDR3 DNA sequence: TGTGCCAGCAGTCCGACTAGCGGGGGATACACAGATACGCAGTATTTT. Translation gives CASSPTSGGYTDTQYF.

The rearrangement uses TRBV7-8 and TRBJ2-4, with 9 bases identical to TRBD1. Trimming cost V 5 bases and J 8 bases; bases outside gene matches: 1. The CDR3 is made up of 12 amino acids. The V gene's germline CDR1 is SGHVS and CDR2 FQNEAQ. CDR3 bases: TGTGCCAGCAGCCGGACAGGGGACATTCAGTACTTC. It specifies CASSRTGDIQYF.

The table lists this clone with a count of one. The chain employs TRBV5-1 and TRBJ1-2; a weak D match, TRBD1 (5 bases). The length of the CDR3 is 14 residues. Trimming stripped 0 bases from V and 2 bases from J, with 8 bases between. Looked up from germline, CDR1 is SGHRS and CDR2 is YFSETQ. The CDR3 protein is CASSLADSNYGYTF. CDR3 bases: TGCGCCAGCAGCTTGGCCGACAGCAACTATGGCTACACCTTC.

The rearrangement joins TRBV4-2 to TRBJ2-7; TRBD2 matches 11 bases. Germline V gene data show CDR1 as LGHNA and CDR2 as YNFKEQ. This CDR3 comprises 17 residues. V was pared by 5 bases and J by 5 bases, with 14 bases of the junction left unmatched. In DNA, the CDR3 is TGTGCCAGCAGCGATTACTTTAGCGGGAGGGCCGGCAACGAGCAGTACTTC. It yields the protein CASSDYFSGRAGNEQYF.

The V call is TRBV5-6, the J call TRBJ1-2, with D possibly matching TRBD1 (5 bases). Germline CDR1 is SGHDT and CDR2 is YYEEEE. This CDR3 has 12 amino acids. Deletions cut 4 bases from V and 7 bases from J, with 11 bases between. CDR3 in amino acids: CASSQGSSGYTF. In DNA form, the CDR3 reads TGTGCCAGCAGCCAGGGATCTAGTGGCTACACCTTC.